This note documents a single T cell receptor beta chain sequence. The antigen is undetermined. The CDR3 covers 13 residues. Germline CDR1 LGHNA, CDR2 YNFKEQ. The trim removed 11 bases at V and 8 bases at J, leaving 11 bases unmatched. This sample is part of a study of siplizumab effects on memory and regulatory T cells. Cells of the mixed lymphocyte reaction were cocultured at 37 degrees C for about 6 days. TCRdb's table, derived via immunoSEQ multiplex PCR, lists solely in-frame clones and lacks some. Of about 10,000 clones listed, approximately 40% are singletons. Study-level points and caveats: Memory cells seemed less diverse than naive T cells, which seemed major alloresponse contributors.

The sequence derives from a human donor in good health; the cells came from an allogeneic mixed lymphocyte reaction. The J gene is TRBJ2-2, the V gene TRBV4-2; the match to TRBD2 covers 7 bases. What was sequenced was CFSE-low (dividing) CD8+ T cells sorted from an allogeneic mixed lymphocyte reaction. CDR3: CAAGTSVPGELFF. The CDR3 region has the DNA TGTGCCGCGGGTACTAGCGTCCCTGGGGAGCTGTTTTTT.